The present T cell receptor beta chain was sequenced within a study of blood T cell repertoires in COVID-19. Turning to the study itself: The United States, Italy and Spain supplied acute and convalescent COVID-19 samples. Sources were T cells, B-cell-depleted T cells, or PBMCs; the material itself was cDNA or gDNA.

Germline assignment: CDR1 SGHRS and CDR2 YFSETQ. V gave up 3 bases and J gave up 2 bases, with 10 bases separating them. The CDR3 runs to 14 residues. Original data processing: Nucleated cell counts were estimated from reference gene primer amplification. Sequencing was performed with immunoSEQ multiplex PCR; in TCRdb, only in-frame clones are kept and a portion is missing. The V and J calls and clone size are taken from that table; D and trimming were inferred from the DNA. The repertoire includes approximately 260,000 clones, about 85% of them detected once, and less than 4.5% sits in the top ten. This TCR was recovered from a man between 18 and 35 years old with active or convalescent COVID-19. The gene calls are TRBV5-1 and TRBJ2-3; D is perhaps TRBD2 (5 bases). Sequenced input: peripheral blood. The CDR3 loop is CASSSDYHTDTQYF. Here the CDR3 DNA reads TGCGCCAGCAGCTCAGACTACCACACAGATACGCAGTATTTT.